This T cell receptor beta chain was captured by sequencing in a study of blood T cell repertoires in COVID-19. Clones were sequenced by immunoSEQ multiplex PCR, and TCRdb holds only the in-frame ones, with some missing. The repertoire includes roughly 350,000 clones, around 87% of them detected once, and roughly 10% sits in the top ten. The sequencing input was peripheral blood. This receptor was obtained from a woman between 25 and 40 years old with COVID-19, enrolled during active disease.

The CDR3 DNA follows: TGTGCCAGCAGTTTAAGTTTTGACAGGGGGCGGGTCGGGGAGCTGTTTTTT. This encodes CASSLSFDRGRVGELFF. V is TRBV27 and J is TRBJ2-2; 10 nucleotides match TRBD1. Trimming cost V 2 bases and J 7 bases; bases outside gene matches: 10. This CDR3 spans 17 amino acids. In germline, CDR1 is MNHEY, CDR2 SMNVEV (reference sequence).